The 21 T cell receptor beta chains reported below all come from one sample, sequenced in a study of post-analysis software for immune sequencing data. Study-level points and caveats: The five TRBV segments detected at higher frequency in patients than in controls included TRBV5-6, TRBV5-1 and TRBV20-1.

Prepared libraries of TCR beta cDNA carried unique molecular identifiers. TCRdb analysed the PCR reads with MiXCR anew, one entry per CDR3 protein. The sample has about 770,000 distinct CDR3 sequences, about 45% seen once. No cognate antigen is known for these TCRs. Sequenced: blood. These TCRs come from a girl aged 5-17 years with multiple sclerosis.

The CDR3 DNA sequence: TGTGCCAGCAATCCCATTGGGACTAGGCGCGCAGATACGCAGTATTTT. This codes for CASNPIGTRRADTQYF. The J gene is TRBJ2-3, the V gene TRBV27, with 8 bases matching TRBD2. In germline, CDR1 is MNHEY, CDR2 SMNVEV (reference sequence). This CDR3 is 16 amino acids long. J was trimmed by 4 bases and V by 7 bases; bases with no gene match: 13.

This clonotype was counted only a few times. J is TRBJ1-2 and V is TRBV7-9; the D gene is possibly TRBD1 (6 bases). Germline-derived CDR1 and CDR2 are SEHNR and FQNEAQ (reference sequence). The CDR3 consists of 14 residues. Trimming removed 1 base from V and 4 bases from J, with 10 bases in between. The CDR3 DNA follows: TGTGCCAGCAGCTTAGGCGAGACAGGCTATGGCTACACCTTC. Protein product: CASSLGETGYGYTF.

Turning to this clonotype: The CDR3 ends on some other residue instead of the conserved phenylalanine or tryptophan, so this is likely a read error. The rearrangement uses TRBV3-1 and TRBJ2-4; TRBD2 might be the D (6 bases). Trimming left V 1 base short and J 1 base short, with 11 bases between. The CDR3 runs 16 residues. The V gene's germline CDR1 is LGHDT and CDR2 YNNKEL (reference sequence). Written as DNA, the CDR3 is TGTGCCAGCAGCCAAGGAGCGGGTGAGGCCAAAAACATTCAGTACGTC. Its protein product is CASSQGAGEAKNIQYV.

This chain links TRBV28 with TRBJ2-1, with TRBD1 matching over 8 bases. This CDR3 comprises 14 residues. The V segment lost 3 bases and the J segment 7 bases; nucleotides outside the gene matches: 5. The germline CDR1 and CDR2 sequences are MDHEN and SYDVKM. CDR3 amino acids: CASSLMDRANEQFF. The DNA of the CDR3 is TGTGCCAGCAGTTTGATGGACAGGGCGAATGAGCAGTTCTTC.

The CDR3 is CSATHRTSGSGGTDTQYF. The CDR3 nucleotides are TGCAGTGCTACCCATAGGACTAGCGGGAGTGGGGGCACAGATACGCAGTATTTT. This sequence joins TRBV20-1 and TRBJ2-3; 13 bases fit TRBD2. CDR1 and CDR2 (germline): DFQATT, SNEGSKA (reference sequence). The V segment lost 4 bases and the J segment 1 base; nucleotides outside the gene matches: 11. The CDR3 contains 18 residues.

The chain couples TRBV20-1 to TRBJ1-4, with a weak D call TRBD1 (5 bases). CDR1 and CDR2 from the germline V gene are DFQATT and SNEGSKA (reference sequence). Trimming shortened V by 3 bases and J by 1 base, and 12 bases separated the two germline ends. This CDR3 spans 15 amino acids. Written as DNA, the CDR3 is TGCAGTGCTAGCTCCCTGGGGGTAACTAATGAAAAACTGTTTTTT. It codes for CSASSLGVTNEKLFF.

This clonotype was seen a few times. The rearrangement joins TRBV24-1 to TRBJ1-6; D gene unclear. Germline lookup yields CDR1 KGHDR and CDR2 SFDVKD. V gave up 4 bases and J gave up 8 bases, with 14 bases separating them. The CDR3 contains 15 residues. The CDR3 DNA reads TGTGCCACCAGTGACGGTCGGCGGCTGCATTCACCCCTCCACTTT. The encoded protein is CATSDGRRLHSPLHF.

The J gene is TRBJ2-1, the V gene TRBV12-3 or TRBV12-4; D not resolved. This CDR3 has 14 amino acids. V lost 3 bases and J 0 bases, leaving 6 bases between the germline ends. The CDR3 is CASSFYSSYNEQFF. The CDR3, as DNA: TGTGCCAGCAGTTTCTATAGCTCCTACAATGAGCAGTTCTTC.

This chain joins TRBV20-1 and TRBJ2-3, with D possibly TRBD1 on 5 matching bases. The length of the CDR3 is 14 residues. V lost 3 bases to trimming and J lost 4 bases, with 14 bases between them. Germline V CDR1 and CDR2: DFQATT, SNEGSKA (reference sequence). As DNA, the CDR3 is TGCAGTGCTAGTTGGGCAGGGCCCCCAGATACGCAGTATTTT. This translates into CSASWAGPPDTQYF.

The chain combines TRBV4-1 with TRBJ2-7; 7 nucleotides match TRBD2. Germline lookup yields CDR1 MGHRA and CDR2 YSYEKL. CDR3 size: 16 residues. V trimming: 3 bases; J trimming: 2 bases; junction bases outside the gene matches: 10. CDR3 loop: CASSQVKGDYPYEQYF. The CDR3 DNA is TGCGCCAGCAGCCAGGTAAAAGGGGACTACCCCTACGAGCAGTACTTC.

This chain joins TRBV3-1 and TRBJ2-4, with 7 nucleotides matching TRBD2. The CDR3 runs to 16 residues. Trimming removed 1 base from V and 8 bases from J; junction bases left unmatched: 11. Germline lookup yields CDR1 LGHDT and CDR2 YNNKEL (reference sequence). The chain's CDR3 is CASSQVAAGATDIQYF. Here the CDR3 DNA reads TGTGCCAGCAGCCAAGTTGCGGCGGGAGCAACTGACATTCAGTACTTC.

This clonotype was seen at least ten times. CDR3 sequence reads: CSVGDTDTQYF. CDR3 bases: TGCAGCGTTGGGGACACAGATACGCAGTATTTT. The chain recombines TRBV29-1 with TRBJ2-3; D call uncertain. Looked up from germline, CDR1 is SQVTM and CDR2 is ANQGSEA. V was shortened by 4 bases and J by 2 bases, with 4 bases between the two germline ends. The CDR3 totals 11 residues.

The chain has TRBV7-9 and TRBJ2-3, with no clear D. CDR1 and CDR2 from the germline V gene are SEHNR and FQNEAQ (reference sequence). The V and J ends lost 5 bases and 2 bases respectively, with 11 bases between them. CDR3 length equals 14 residues. The CDR3 sequence is CASSASEYTDTQYF. In DNA form, the CDR3 reads TGTGCCAGCAGCGCAAGCGAGTACACAGATACGCAGTATTTT.

The table lists this clonotype with a few counts. Here the CDR3 DNA reads TGTGCCAGCAGCCCTAGCGGGAGCTTAGCCTACGAGCAGTACTTC. It translates to CASSPSGSLAYEQYF. The chain has TRBV7-6 and TRBJ2-5; 10 bases match TRBD2. The assigned J gene may be wrong: the sequence end matches TRBJ2-7 better. This CDR3 has 15 amino acids. Germline lookup yields CDR1 SGHVS and CDR2 FNYEAQ.

This clonotype was detected only a few times. The chain combines TRBV7-9 with TRBJ2-4; D gene ambiguous. The end of the DNA is better explained by TRBJ2-7, so the J call may be wrong. CDR3 length equals 14 residues. Germline-derived CDR1 and CDR2 are SEHNR and FQNEAQ (reference sequence). In DNA form, the CDR3 reads TGTGCCAGCAGCTTACCCAGTCCCACCTACGAGCAGTACTTC. This sequence encodes CASSLPSPTYEQYF.

The gene calls are TRBV29-1 and TRBJ2-5; 8 bases match TRBD1. CDR1 SQVTM and CDR2 ANQGSEA come from the germline V gene. This CDR3 comprises 18 residues. Trimming took 0 bases from V and 5 from J; bases not matched to a gene: 17. The CDR3 loop reads CSVEDLVRTGGIRETQYF. CDR3 sequence (DNA): TGCAGCGTTGAAGATCTAGTGCGAACAGGGGGGATAAGGGAGACCCAGTACTTC.

This clonotype showed up just a few times. V gene TRBV20-1 combines with J gene TRBJ2-1, with 9 bases fitting TRBD2. CDR3 length: 14 amino acids. The germline gives CDR1 DFQATT, CDR2 SNEGSKA (reference sequence). Trimming removed 5 bases from V and 2 bases from J; junction bases left unmatched: 4. CDR3 bases: TGCAGTGCTCCCGGGACTAGCCCCTACAATGAGCAGTTCTTC. Translation gives CSAPGTSPYNEQFF.

This chain connects TRBV5-6 to TRBJ2-7; D is unresolved. Germline CDR1 is SGHDT and CDR2 is YYEEEE. Trimming took 1 base from V and 2 from J, leaving 7 bases between them. The length of the CDR3 is 13 residues. CDR3 sequence reads: CASSLFPTYEQYF. The CDR3, as DNA: TGTGCCAGCAGCTTGTTTCCAACCTACGAGCAGTACTTC.

The chain recombines TRBV6-5 with TRBJ1-1; 10 bases line up with TRBD1. Losses at the gene ends were 2 bases for V and 7 bases for J; bases not matched to a gene: 4. This CDR3 region has 14 residues. Germline CDR1 is MNHEY and CDR2 is SVGAGI. DNA of the CDR3: TGTGCCAGCAGTTACCGGGACAGGGGACTTGAAGCTTTCTTT. It codes for CASSYRDRGLEAFF.

V gene TRBV5-6 combines with J gene TRBJ2-7; D unclear. Trimming removed 4 bases from V and 1 base from J, with 6 bases in between. The CDR3 has 12 residues. CDR1 and CDR2 from the germline V gene are SGHDT and YYEEEE. CDR3 in amino acids: CASSDASYEQYF. The CDR3 DNA reads as TGTGCCAGCAGCGATGCTTCCTACGAGCAGTACTTC.

This clonotype was recorded a few times. The chain is built from TRBV15 and TRBJ1-4; the D is unclear. The CDR3 runs 16 residues. The ends were cut back, 1 base at V and 4 bases at J, with 13 bases in the middle. Germline-derived CDR1 and CDR2 are LNHNV and YYDKDF (reference sequence). This CDR3 is CATSRVLGVGNEKLFF. CDR3 DNA: TGTGCCACCAGCAGAGTCTTGGGTGTGGGTAATGAAAAACTGTTTTTT.